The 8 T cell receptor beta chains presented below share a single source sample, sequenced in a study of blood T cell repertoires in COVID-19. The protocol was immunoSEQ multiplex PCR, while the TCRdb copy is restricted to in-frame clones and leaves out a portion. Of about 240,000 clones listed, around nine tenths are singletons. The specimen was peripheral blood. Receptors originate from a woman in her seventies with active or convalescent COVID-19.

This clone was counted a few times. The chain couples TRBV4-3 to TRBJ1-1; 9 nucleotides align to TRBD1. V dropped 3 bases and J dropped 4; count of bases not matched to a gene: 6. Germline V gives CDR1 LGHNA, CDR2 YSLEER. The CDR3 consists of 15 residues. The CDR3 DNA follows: TGCGCCAGCAGCCACGAACAGGGGGCCCCCACTGAAGCTTTCTTT. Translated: CASSHEQGAPTEAFF.

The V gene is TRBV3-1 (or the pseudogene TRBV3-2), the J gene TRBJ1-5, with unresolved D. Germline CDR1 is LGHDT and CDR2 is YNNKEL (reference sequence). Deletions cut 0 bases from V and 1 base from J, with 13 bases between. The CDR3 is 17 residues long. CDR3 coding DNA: TGTGCCAGCAGCCAAGAAGAACGAGGGCGGAGCAATCAGCCCCAGCATTTT. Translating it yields CASSQEERGRSNQPQHF.

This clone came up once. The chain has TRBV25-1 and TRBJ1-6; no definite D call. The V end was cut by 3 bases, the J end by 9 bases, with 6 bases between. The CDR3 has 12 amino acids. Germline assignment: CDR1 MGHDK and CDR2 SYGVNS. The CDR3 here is CASSEARSPLHF. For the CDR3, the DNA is TGTGCCAGCAGTGAGGCCCGTTCACCCCTCCACTTT.

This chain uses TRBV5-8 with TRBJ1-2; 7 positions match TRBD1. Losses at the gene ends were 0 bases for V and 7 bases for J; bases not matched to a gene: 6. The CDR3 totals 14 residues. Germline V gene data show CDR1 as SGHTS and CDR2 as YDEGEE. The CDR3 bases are TGTGCCAGCAGCTTGGGAACAGGGGATGGTGGCTACACCTTC. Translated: CASSLGTGDGGYTF.

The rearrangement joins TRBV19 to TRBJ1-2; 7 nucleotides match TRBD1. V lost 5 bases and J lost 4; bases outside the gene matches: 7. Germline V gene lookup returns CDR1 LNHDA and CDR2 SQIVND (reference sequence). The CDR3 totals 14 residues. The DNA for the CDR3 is TGTGCCAGTAGTCCACCCGGGACAGTCTATGGCTACACCTTC. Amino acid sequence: CASSPPGTVYGYTF.

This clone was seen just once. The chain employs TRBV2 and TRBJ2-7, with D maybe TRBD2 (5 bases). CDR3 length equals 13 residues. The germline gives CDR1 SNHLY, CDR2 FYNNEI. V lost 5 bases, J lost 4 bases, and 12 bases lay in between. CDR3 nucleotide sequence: TGTGCCAGCAGTCAGACTCGGGAATACGAGCAGTACTTC. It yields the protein CASSQTREYEQYF.

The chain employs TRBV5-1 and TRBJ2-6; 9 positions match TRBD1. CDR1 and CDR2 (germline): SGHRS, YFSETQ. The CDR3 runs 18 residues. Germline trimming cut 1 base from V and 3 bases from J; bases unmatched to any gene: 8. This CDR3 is CASSLRQGGAVGANVLTF. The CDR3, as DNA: TGCGCCAGCAGCTTGCGACAGGGGGGTGCTGTTGGGGCCAACGTCCTGACTTTC.

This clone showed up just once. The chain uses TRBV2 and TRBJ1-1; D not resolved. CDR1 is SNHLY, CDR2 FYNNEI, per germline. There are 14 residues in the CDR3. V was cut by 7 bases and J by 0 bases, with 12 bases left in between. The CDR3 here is CASTPRVMNTEAFF. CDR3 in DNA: TGTGCCAGCACCCCGAGGGTAATGAACACTGAAGCTTTCTTT.